The 7 T cell receptor beta chains below were found in one sample sequenced in a study of shared clonotypes between healthy human individuals. The assay was immunoSEQ multiplex PCR, and TCRdb's table has in-frame clones only and misses some. The sample has about 750,000 clones, around 92% seen once. Naive CD8 cells lacked CD45RO, underwent positive selection for CCR7 and left out terminally differentiated effector memory CD45RA+ cells. What was sequenced was naive CD8+ T cells sorted from blood. These receptors were obtained from a man aged 25-45 years in good health.

As to this clone: The junction departs from germline at one end; a sequencing error may be responsible. The rearrangement links TRBV7-9 to TRBJ2-7, with 8 bases that match TRBD1. Germline V gives CDR1 SEHNR, CDR2 FQNEAQ (reference sequence). The CDR3 is made up of 15 amino acids. The CDR3 reads CASSQGGQVLGTESF. The CDR3 bases are TGTGCCAGCAGCCAAGGGGGACAGGTTTTGGGGACGGAGTCCTTC.

The chain employs TRBV7-9 and TRBJ2-7, with a possible D match to TRBD2 (5 bases). Germline CDR1 is SEHNR and CDR2 is FQNEAQ (reference sequence). The V and J ends lost 2 bases and 5 bases respectively, with 16 bases between them. CDR3 length equals 15 residues. CDR3 sequence: CASSLSRPRVHEQYF. The DNA for the CDR3 is TGTGCCAGCAGCTTATCGAGACCGAGGGTCCACGAGCAGTACTTC.

This clone has only a few counts. The chain is built from TRBV27 and TRBJ2-7, with a possible D match to TRBD2 (5 bases). This CDR3 is 18 amino acids long. Germline-derived CDR1 and CDR2 are MNHEY and SMNVEV (reference sequence). Trimming left V 3 bases short and J 0 bases short, with 21 bases between. CDR3 protein: CASSFAAEGPLSSYEQYF. In nucleotides, the CDR3 is TGTGCCAGCAGTTTCGCCGCAGAGGGCCCACTGAGCTCCTACGAGCAGTACTTC.

V and J are TRBV19 and TRBJ2-1; D is unresolved. Germline-derived CDR1 and CDR2 are LNHDA and SQIVND (reference sequence). CDR3 length: 14 amino acids. Trimming left V 3 bases short and J 4 bases short, with 10 bases between. CDR3 region: CASSMGIGYNEQFF. The CDR3 DNA follows: TGTGCCAGTAGTATGGGGATTGGATACAATGAGCAGTTCTTC.

The CDR3 coding sequence is TGTGCCATCAGTGAGTCGGTCGGAATGTTAGCAGATACGCAGTATTTT. The encoded protein is CAISESVGMLADTQYF. This chain connects TRBV10-3 to TRBJ2-3; unclear D gene. The CDR3 consists of 16 residues. Germline V gene lookup returns CDR1 ENHRY and CDR2 SYGVKD. The V and J ends lost 0 bases and 4 bases respectively, with 14 bases between them.

To note about this clone: The same CDR3 is also encoded by other DNA sequences in this sample. V and J are TRBV9 and TRBJ2-1; D remains ambiguous. CDR1 SGDLS and CDR2 YYNGEE come from the germline V gene. The CDR3 consists of 12 residues. The germline V and J ends were trimmed by 4 bases and 6 bases, with 8 bases remaining between them. The CDR3 protein is CASSSRTNEQFF. CDR3 in DNA: TGTGCCAGCAGCTCACGAACCAATGAGCAGTTCTTC.

This clone was picked up one time. This sequence joins TRBV7-8 and TRBJ2-7, with TRBD2 matching over 7 bases. Germline CDR1 and CDR2: SGHVS and FQNEAQ. The ends lost 5 bases at V and 0 bases at J; junction bases unmatched: 10. This CDR3 comprises 16 residues. Here the CDR3 DNA reads TGTGCCAGCAGCATACAGCGGGACCTCAGCTCCTACGAGCAGTACTTC. Translating it yields CASSIQRDLSSYEQYF.